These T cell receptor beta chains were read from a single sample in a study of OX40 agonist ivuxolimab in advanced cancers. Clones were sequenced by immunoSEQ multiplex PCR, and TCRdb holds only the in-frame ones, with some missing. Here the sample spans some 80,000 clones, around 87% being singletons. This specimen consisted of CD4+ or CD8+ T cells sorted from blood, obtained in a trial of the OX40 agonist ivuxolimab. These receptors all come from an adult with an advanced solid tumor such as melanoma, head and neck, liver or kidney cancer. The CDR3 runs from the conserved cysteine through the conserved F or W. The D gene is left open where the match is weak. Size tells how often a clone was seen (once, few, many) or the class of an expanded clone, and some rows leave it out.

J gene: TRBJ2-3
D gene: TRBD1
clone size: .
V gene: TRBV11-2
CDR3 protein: CASSARTGFADTQYF
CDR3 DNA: TGTGCCAGCAGCGCCAGGACAGGGTTTGCAGATACGCAGTATTTT

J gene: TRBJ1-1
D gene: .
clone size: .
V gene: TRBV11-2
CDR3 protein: CASSLGRTMNTEAFF
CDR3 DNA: TGTGCCAGCAGCTTAGGACGGACCATGAACACTGAAGCTTTCTTT

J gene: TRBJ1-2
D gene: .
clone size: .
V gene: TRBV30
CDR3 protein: CAWSWGQGYGYTF
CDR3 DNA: TGTGCCTGGAGTTGGGGGCAGGGCTATGGCTACACCTTC

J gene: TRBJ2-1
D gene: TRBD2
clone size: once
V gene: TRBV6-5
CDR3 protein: CASSFALAGVNEQFF
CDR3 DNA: TGTGCCAGCAGTTTTGCGCTAGCGGGAGTTAATGAGCAGTTCTTC

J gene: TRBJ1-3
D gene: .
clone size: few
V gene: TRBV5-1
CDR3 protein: CASSLNTGYSGNTIYF
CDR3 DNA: TGCGCCAGCAGCTTGAACACCGGGTACTCTGGAAACACCATATATTTT

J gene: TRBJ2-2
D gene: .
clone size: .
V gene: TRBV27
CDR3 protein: CASSLSLRATGELFF
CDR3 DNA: TGTGCCAGCAGTTTATCGCTAAGGGCGACCGGGGAGCTGTTTTTT

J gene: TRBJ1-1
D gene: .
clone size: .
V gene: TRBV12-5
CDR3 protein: CASGSGPGTEAFF
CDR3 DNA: TGTGCTAGTGGTTCGGGCCCGGGGACTGAAGCTTTCTTT

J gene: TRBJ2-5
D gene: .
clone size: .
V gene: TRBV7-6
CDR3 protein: CASSLGHQETQYF
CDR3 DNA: TGTGCCAGCAGCTTAGGACATCAAGAGACCCAGTACTTC

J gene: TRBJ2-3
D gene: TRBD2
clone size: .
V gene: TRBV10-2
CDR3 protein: CASRLAGGRTDTQYF
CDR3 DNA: TGCGCCAGCAGGCTGGCGGGAGGAAGGACAGATACGCAGTATTTT

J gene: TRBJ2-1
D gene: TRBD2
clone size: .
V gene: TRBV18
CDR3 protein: CASSEAGGPFEQFF
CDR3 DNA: TGTGCCAGCTCAGAAGCGGGAGGGCCTTTTGAGCAGTTCTTC

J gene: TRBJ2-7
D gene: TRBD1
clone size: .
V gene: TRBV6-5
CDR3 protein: CASSRQGPSYEQYF
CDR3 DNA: TGTGCCAGCAGTCGACAGGGGCCCTCCTACGAGCAGTACTTC

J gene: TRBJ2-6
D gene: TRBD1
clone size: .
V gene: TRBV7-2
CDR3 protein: CASSLSIGQGAAGANVLTF
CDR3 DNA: TGTGCCAGCAGCTTAAGTATAGGACAGGGGGCCGCTGGGGCCAACGTCCTGACTTTC

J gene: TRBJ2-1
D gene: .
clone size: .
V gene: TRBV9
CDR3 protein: CASSVRYEVNEQFF
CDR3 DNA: TGTGCCAGCAGCGTAAGGTATGAGGTAAATGAGCAGTTCTTC

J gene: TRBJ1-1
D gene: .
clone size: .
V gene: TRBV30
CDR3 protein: CAWNQRRNTEAFF
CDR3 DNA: TGTGCCTGGAACCAACGGCGGAACACTGAAGCTTTCTTT

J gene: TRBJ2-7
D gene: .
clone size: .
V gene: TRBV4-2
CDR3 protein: CASSQESTRGYEQYF
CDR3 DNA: TGTGCCAGCAGCCAAGAATCGACCCGGGGGTACGAGCAGTACTTC

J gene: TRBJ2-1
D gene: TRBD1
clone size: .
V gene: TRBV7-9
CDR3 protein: CASSNPGGADNEQFF
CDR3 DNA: TGTGCCAGCAGCAACCCAGGGGGCGCGGACAATGAGCAGTTCTTC

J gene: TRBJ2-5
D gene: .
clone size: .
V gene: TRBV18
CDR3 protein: CASSPNSDRQETQYF
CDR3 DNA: TGTGCCAGCTCACCCAACTCGGACAGACAAGAGACCCAGTACTTC

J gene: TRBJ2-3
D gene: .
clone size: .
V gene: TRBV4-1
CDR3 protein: CASSQGAPDTQYF
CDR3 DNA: TGCGCCAGCAGCCAAGGCGCCCCAGATACGCAGTATTTT

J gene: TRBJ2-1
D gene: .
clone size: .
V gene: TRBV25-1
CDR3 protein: CASSPRTNEQFF
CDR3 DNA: TGTGCCAGCAGTCCCAGGACCAATGAGCAGTTCTTC

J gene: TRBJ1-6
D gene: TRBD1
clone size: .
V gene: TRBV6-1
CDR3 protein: CASRTDRVGVHF
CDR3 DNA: TGTGCCAGCAGAACGGACAGGGTAGGCGTCCACTTT

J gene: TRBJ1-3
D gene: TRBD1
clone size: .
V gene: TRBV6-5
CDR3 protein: CASSSGQGARGNTIYF
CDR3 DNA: TGTGCCAGCAGTTCCGGACAGGGGGCGCGAGGAAACACCATATATTTT

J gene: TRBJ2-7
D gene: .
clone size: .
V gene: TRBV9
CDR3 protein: CASSVLGSQSEQYF
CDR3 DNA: TGTGCCAGCAGCGTACTCGGGTCCCAGAGCGAGCAGTACTTC

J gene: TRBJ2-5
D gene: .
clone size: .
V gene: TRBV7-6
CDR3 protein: CASSQEPETQYF
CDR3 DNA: TGTGCCAGCAGCCAAGAACCGGAGACCCAGTACTTC

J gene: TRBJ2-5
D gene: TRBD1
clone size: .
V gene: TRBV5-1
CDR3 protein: CASSTGQGEETQYF
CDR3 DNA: TGCGCCAGCAGCACCGGACAGGGAGAAGAGACCCAGTACTTC

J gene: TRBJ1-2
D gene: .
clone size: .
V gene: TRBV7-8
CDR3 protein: CASSLGPAYGYTF
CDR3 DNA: TGTGCCAGCAGCTTGGGGCCAGCCTATGGCTACACCTTC

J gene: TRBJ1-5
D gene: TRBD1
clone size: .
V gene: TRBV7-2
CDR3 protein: CASNQGGNQPQHF
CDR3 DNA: TGTGCCAGCAACCAGGGGGGGAATCAGCCCCAGCATTTT

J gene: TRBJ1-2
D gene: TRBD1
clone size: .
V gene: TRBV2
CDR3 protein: CASSEERTGRGYTF
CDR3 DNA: TGTGCCAGCAGTGAAGAAAGGACAGGGAGAGGCTACACCTTC

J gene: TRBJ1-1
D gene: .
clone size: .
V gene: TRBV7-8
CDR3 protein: CASSPPWGEGTEAFF
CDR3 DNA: TGTGCCAGCAGCCCCCCTTGGGGGGAGGGCACTGAAGCTTTCTTT

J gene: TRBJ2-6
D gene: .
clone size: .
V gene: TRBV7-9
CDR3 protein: CASTPSLRSGANVLTF
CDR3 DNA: TGTGCCAGCACCCCAAGTCTAAGGTCTGGGGCCAACGTCCTGACTTTC

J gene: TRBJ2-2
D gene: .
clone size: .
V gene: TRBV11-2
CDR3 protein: CASSRGAGELFF
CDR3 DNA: TGTGCCAGCAGCCGGGGAGCCGGGGAGCTGTTTTTT

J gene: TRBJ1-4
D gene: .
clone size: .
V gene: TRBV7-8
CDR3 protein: CASSLADRGEKLFF
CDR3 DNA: TGTGCCAGCAGCTTAGCCGATCGGGGGGAAAAACTGTTTTTT

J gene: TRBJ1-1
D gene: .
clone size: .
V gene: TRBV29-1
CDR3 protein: CSVEDLRAGRFETEAFF
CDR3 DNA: TGCAGCGTTGAAGATCTTAGGGCCGGGAGATTTGAGACTGAAGCTTTCTTT

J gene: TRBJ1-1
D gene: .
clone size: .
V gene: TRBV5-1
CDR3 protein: CASSLGPNTEAFF
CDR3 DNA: TGCGCCAGCAGCTTGGGGCCTAACACTGAAGCTTTCTTT

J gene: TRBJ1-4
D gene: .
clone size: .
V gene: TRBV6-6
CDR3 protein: CASSYSFNEKLFF
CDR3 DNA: TGTGCCAGCAGTTACTCATTTAATGAAAAACTGTTTTTT

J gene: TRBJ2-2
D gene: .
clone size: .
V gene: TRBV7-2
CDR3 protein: CASSSRTGGELFF
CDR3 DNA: TGTGCCAGCAGCTCCCGGACTGGCGGGGAGCTGTTTTTT

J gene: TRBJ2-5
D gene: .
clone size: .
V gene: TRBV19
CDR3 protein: CASSMRGQETQYF
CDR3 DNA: TGTGCCAGTAGTATGAGGGGGCAAGAGACCCAGTACTTC

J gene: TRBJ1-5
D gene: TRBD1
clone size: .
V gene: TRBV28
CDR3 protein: CASRQGGEVEPQHF
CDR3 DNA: TGTGCCAGCAGGCAGGGGGGGGAGGTGGAGCCCCAGCATTTT

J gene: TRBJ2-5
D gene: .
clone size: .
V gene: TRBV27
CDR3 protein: CASYPKINGLPQETQYF
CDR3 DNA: TGTGCCAGCTATCCCAAAATAAACGGCCTCCCTCAAGAGACCCAGTACTTC

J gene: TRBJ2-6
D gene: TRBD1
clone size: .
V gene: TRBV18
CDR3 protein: CASSLDRAGANVLTF
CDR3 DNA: TGTGCCAGCTCACTGGACAGGGCTGGGGCCAACGTCCTGACTTTC

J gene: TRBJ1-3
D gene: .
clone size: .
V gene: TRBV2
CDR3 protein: CASSEAGLGNSGNTIYF
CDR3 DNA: TGTGCCAGCAGTGAAGCGGGGTTGGGAAACTCTGGAAACACCATATATTTT

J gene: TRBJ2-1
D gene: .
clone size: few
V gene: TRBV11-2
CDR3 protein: CASSLDRTGREQFF
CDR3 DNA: TGTGCCAGCAGCTTAGACCGTACAGGGCGCGAGCAGTTCTTC

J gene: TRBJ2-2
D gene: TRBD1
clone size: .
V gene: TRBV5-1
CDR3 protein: CASTRDSPTGELFF
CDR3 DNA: TGCGCCAGCACCCGGGACAGCCCCACCGGGGAGCTGTTTTTT